Listed here are 28 T cell receptor beta chains from one sample, sequenced in a study of prognosis after radiotherapy for stage I lung cancer (dated by TCRdb to the early 2020s). The data were produced on an Illumina HiSeq 3000. Two rounds of multiplex PCR were performed to amplify the TCR beta CDR3 region from genomic DNA. In the first PCR round, primers specific to each TRBV and TRBJ gene were used, and the primer sequences were filed in Chinese patent CN105087789A. In-frame beta chains were kept once TCRdb had trimmed the public reads at Q25 with fastp and called clones with MiXCR. CDR3 protein sequences are deduplicated, and each keeps its most common genes and DNA. The sample data list 27,000 or so distinct CDR3 sequences, and about 41% of these were observed just once. Under 35% of the sample goes to the ten largest clones. Sequenced here: PBMCs, sampled before or after stereotactic body radiation therapy (not recorded which). These receptors originate from a donor of 50 years or more with non-small cell lung cancer.

This clonotype was observed a few times. A much bigger clone sits one base away, suggesting this may be a read error. The V gene is TRBV20-1, the J gene TRBJ1-2; no definite D call. Per the germline V gene, CDR1 is DFQATT and CDR2 is SNEGSKA (reference sequence). CDR3 length: 13 residues. V dropped 1 base and J dropped 3 bases, with 9 bases sitting between them. CDR3 sequence reads: CSARGSVDYGYTF. CDR3 in DNA: TGCAGTGCTAGAGGGTCAGTCGACTATGGCTACACCTTC.

This clonotype has ten or more counts. This chain uses TRBV6-2 or TRBV6-3 with TRBJ2-5; 9 bases match TRBD2. V shed 1 base and J 3 bases; nucleotides not matched to a gene: 6. Germline CDR1 MNHEY, CDR2 SVGEGT. The CDR3 is 16 residues long. The DNA for the CDR3 is TGTGCCAGCAGTTACTACGGGGTAGCGGGAGAAGAGACCCAGTACTTC. Amino acid sequence: CASSYYGVAGEETQYF.

The CDR3 bases are TGTGCCAGCAGAAGGGCCCCCGGGGGCTCCTATAATTCACCCCTCCACTTT. Its translation is CASRRAPGGSYNSPLHF. The chain joins TRBV6-1 to TRBJ1-6; D may be TRBD1 (5 bases). Trimming took off 6 bases at V and 0 bases at J, with 15 bases between the two ends. Germline V CDR1 and CDR2: MNHNS, SASEGT. The CDR3 covers 17 residues.

This clonotype was counted ten times or more. The chain joins TRBV7-2 to TRBJ2-7; D call uncertain. V dropped 5 bases and J dropped 3 bases, with 8 bases sitting between them. The CDR3 consists of 12 residues. Germline assignment: CDR1 SGHTA and CDR2 FQGNSA. CDR3 sequence: CASSRPGYEQYF. The CDR3 DNA reads as TGTGCCAGCAGCCGCCCCGGCTACGAGCAGTACTTC.

This clonotype has only a few counts. The J gene is TRBJ2-1, the V gene TRBV6-2 or TRBV6-3; D not certain. Germline V gene lookup returns CDR1 MNHEY and CDR2 SVGEGT. CDR3 length equals 14 residues. The V gene lost 2 bases and the J gene lost 5 bases, with 10 bases spanning the gap. The CDR3 DNA reads as TGTGCCAGCAGTTACATAGGGAAACACAATGAGCAGTTCTTC. Amino acids: CASSYIGKHNEQFF.

This clonotype has a count of ten or more. V usage is TRBV19 and J usage is TRBJ1-3; D call uncertain. V dropped 3 bases and J dropped 3 bases, with 18 bases sitting between them. Per the germline V gene, CDR1 is LNHDA and CDR2 is SQIVND (reference sequence). This CDR3 is 17 amino acids long. The CDR3 is CASSISTSWAVGNTIYF. In nucleotides, the CDR3 is TGTGCCAGTAGTATTTCTACATCCTGGGCTGTTGGAAACACCATATATTTT.

Concerning this clonotype: At one boundary the junction diverges from the germline segment, which might be a read error. The V call is TRBV6-5, the J call TRBJ2-7; D is undetermined. CDR1 is MNHEY and CDR2 is SVGAGI in the germline V gene. This CDR3 region has 11 residues. This CDR3 is CASSYLREHYF. The CDR3 nucleotides read TGTGCCAGCAGTTACCTTCGAGAGCATTACTTC.

On this clonotype: A read error may explain this, as a much larger clone is one base away. V is TRBV10-2 and J is TRBJ2-5, with 9 bases that match TRBD1. There are 15 residues in the CDR3. Germline V gene sequence: CDR1 WSHSY, CDR2 SAAADI. V shed 3 bases and J 8 bases; nucleotides not matched to a gene: 10. CDR3 DNA sequence: TGCGCCAGCAGTGAATCGGACAGGGGAGGGGATACCCAGTACTTC. It specifies CASSESDRGGDTQYF.

The rearrangement links TRBV6-4 to TRBJ1-6; D is perhaps TRBD1 (6 bases). From germline, CDR1 is MRHNA and CDR2 SNTAGT. V was cut by 4 bases and J by 8 bases, with 15 bases left in between. CDR3 size: 15 residues. CDR3 region: CASSVLQGSYSPLHF. In DNA, the CDR3 is TGTGCCAGCAGTGTGTTACAGGGATCTTATTCACCCCTCCACTTT.

The table lists this clonotype with many counts. This chain connects TRBV7-8 to TRBJ2-7, with 10 bases matching TRBD2. Germline-derived CDR1 and CDR2 are SGHVS and FQNEAQ. V was clipped by 5 bases and J by 0 bases; unmatched bases: 16. CDR3 size: 19 residues. CDR3 DNA sequence: TGTGCCAGCAGCCCCGAACGGCGGGGACTAGCGAGAAGCTCCTACGAGCAGTACTTC. Translating gives CASSPERRGLARSSYEQYF. The entire variable domain, with the rest obtained from reference TRBV7-8 and TRBJ2-7, is as follows: GAGVSQSPRYKVAKRGQDVALRCDPISGHVSLFWYQQALGQGPEFLTYFQNEAQLDKSGLPSDRFFAERPEGSVSTLKIQRTQQEDSAVYLCASSPERRGLARSSYEQYFGPGTRLTVT.

The rearrangement links TRBV6-2 or TRBV6-3 to TRBJ1-6, with 7 bases lining up with TRBD1. V was pared by 5 bases and J by 10 bases, with 11 bases of the junction left unmatched. CDR3 length: 15 residues. Germline V gene sequence: CDR1 MNHEY, CDR2 SVGEGT. CDR3 nucleotides: TGTGCCAGCAGTGACGCCGACAGGGAGAACTCACCCCTCCACTTT. The encoded protein is CASSDADRENSPLHF.

Points on this clonotype: A far larger clone is one base from this, pointing to a likely read error. The J gene is TRBJ2-7, the V gene TRBV6-8, with 10 nucleotides matching TRBD1. The CDR3 consists of 15 residues. Germline V gene data show CDR1 as MNHGY and CDR2 as SAAAGT. For the CDR3, the DNA is TGTGCCAGCAGTTCCCCGGGACAGGGGACCCACGAGCAGTGCTTC. It specifies CASSSPGQGTHEQCF.

Concerning this clonotype: A far larger clone is just one base off, so this is likely a read error. The chain employs TRBV5-1 and TRBJ2-5, with 8 bases aligning to TRBD2. The end of the DNA fits TRBJ2-1 better, so the J call may be wrong. This CDR3 contains 15 residues. Germline values: CDR1 SGHRS, CDR2 YFSETQ. In DNA, the CDR3 is TGCGCCAGCATCTTGGCACCGGGAGGGGGAGGCGAGCAGTTCTTC. This gives the protein CASILAPGGGGEQFF.

The sample holds many counts of this clonotype. In nucleotides, the CDR3 is TGTGCCAGCAGCCAGGGAACCGATCAGCCCCAGCATTTT. This sequence encodes CASSQGTDQPQHF. V and J are TRBV3-1 and TRBJ1-5; no definite D call. The V end lost 3 bases, the J end lost 5 bases, and 8 bases lay between the germline ends. The CDR3 spans 13 residues. Germline V CDR1 and CDR2: LGHDT, YNNKEL (reference sequence). Looking up the rest from reference TRBV3-1 and TRBJ1-5 gives the full variable domain: DTAVSQTPKYLVTQMGNDKSIKCEQNLGHDTMYWYKQDSKKFLKIMFSYNNKELIINETVPNRFSPKSPDKAHLNLHINSLELGDSAVYFCASSQGTDQPQHFGDGTRLSIL.

As regards this clonotype: This likely reflects a read error, since a far larger clone is one base away. This chain connects TRBV6-9 to TRBJ2-7, with TRBD2 matching 9 bases. The V and J ends lost 3 bases and 6 bases, in that order; junction bases with no gene match: 12. The CDR3 totals 16 residues. CDR1 and CDR2 (germline): MNHGY, SVAAGI. CDR3: CASSYGQRGALIEQYF. CDR3 DNA: TGTGCCAGCAGTTACGGCCAGCGGGGGGCACTCATCGAGCAGTACTTC.

The chain combines TRBV12-3 or TRBV12-4 with TRBJ2-1, with TRBD2 as a possible D gene (7 bases). This CDR3 is built from 16 residues. Trimming cost V 5 bases and J 5 bases, with 19 bases left between them. This CDR3 is CASSPSVRGGDNEQFF. CDR3 in DNA: TGTGCCAGCAGTCCTAGCGTGAGGGGGGGGGACAATGAGCAGTTCTTC.

This clonotype was recorded many times. The V and J genes are TRBV7-2 and TRBJ2-3, with no clear D. The CDR3 length is 14 residues. Trimming took 4 bases from V and 4 from J, leaving 12 bases between them. CDR1 is SGHTA and CDR2 is FQGNSA in the germline V gene. DNA of the CDR3: TGTGCCAGCAGCTCTCGACCGGGTGCAGATACGCAGTATTTT. It is translated as CASSSRPGADTQYF. Supplemented by reference TRBV7-2 and TRBJ2-3, the full variable domain reads GAGVSQSPSNKVTEKGKDVELRCDPISGHTALYWYRQSLGQGLEFLIYFQGNSAPDKSGLPSDRFSAERTGGSVSTLTIQRTQQEDSAVYLCASSSRPGADTQYFGPGTRLTVL.

Remarks on this clonotype: This may arise from a read error, as a much more abundant clone is one base away. The chain couples TRBV5-1 to TRBJ2-6, with D possibly TRBD1 on 6 matching bases. The ends were cut back, 4 bases at V and 0 bases at J, with 14 bases in the middle. CDR1 and CDR2 (germline): SGHRS, YFSETQ. The CDR3 length is 17 residues. This CDR3 reads CASSPVQGYSGANVLTF. Written as DNA, the CDR3 is TGCGCCAGCAGCCCAGTACAGGGTTACTCTGGGGCCAACGTCCTGACTTTC.

This clonotype was found many times. The rearrangement links TRBV24-1 to TRBJ2-7, with D perhaps matching TRBD2 (5 bases). The V end was cut by 5 bases, the J end by 2 bases, with 15 bases between. This CDR3 comprises 15 residues. From germline, CDR1 is KGHDR and CDR2 SFDVKD. DNA for the CDR3: TGTGCCACCAGTGCCCCGGGAAAGGGAACCTACGAGCAGTACTTC. It yields the protein CATSAPGKGTYEQYF.

There are many counts of this clonotype. V and J are TRBV12-3 or TRBV12-4 and TRBJ2-2; weak D call: TRBD2 (7 bases). V lost 5 bases and J 7 bases, leaving 14 bases between the germline ends. The CDR3 runs 14 residues. The CDR3 reads CASSLRGRGGELFF. CDR3 nucleotide sequence: TGTGCCAGCAGTCTGCGGGGGCGCGGCGGGGAGCTGTTTTTT.

This clonotype was seen repeatedly, ten times or more. V gene TRBV6-2 or TRBV6-3 combines with J gene TRBJ2-1; 8 nucleotides agree with TRBD1. Trimming at V came to 4 bases and at J to 3 bases, leaving 5 bases not matched to a gene. Germline values: CDR1 MNHEY, CDR2 SVGEGT. The CDR3 is 15 residues long. The CDR3 is CASSSRQGRYNEQFF. As DNA, the CDR3 is TGTGCCAGCAGTTCAAGACAGGGGCGCTACAATGAGCAGTTCTTC.

J is TRBJ2-3 and V is TRBV7-3; the match to TRBD2 covers 13 bases. Germline lookup yields CDR1 SGHTA and CDR2 FQGTGA. This CDR3 has 19 amino acids. Unmatched junction bases numbered 13, after V lost 5 bases and J lost 2 bases. The CDR3 DNA follows: TGTGCCAGCAGCCCCAAGGCGAGGGGACTAGCGGGACTCACAGATACGCAGTATTTT. This gives the protein CASSPKARGLAGLTDTQYF.

The rearrangement links TRBV4-2 to TRBJ1-5, with a possible D match to TRBD1 (6 bases). V gave up 4 bases and J gave up 7 bases, with 14 bases separating them. This CDR3 contains 14 residues. Germline-derived CDR1 and CDR2 are LGHNA and YNFKEQ. CDR3 DNA sequence: TGTGCCAGCAGCCCAGTCCCAGGGGACCAGCCCCAGCATTTT. Its translation is CASSPVPGDQPQHF.

This clonotype was counted ten times or more. The rearrangement links TRBV20-1 to TRBJ1-2, with D possibly matching TRBD1 (6 bases). CDR1 is DFQATT and CDR2 is SNEGSKA in the germline V gene (reference sequence). The CDR3 loop spans 14 amino acids. V was pared by 1 base and J by 3 bases, with 12 bases between. As DNA, the CDR3 is TGCAGTGCTAGAGGGGCAGGGGAGGACTATGGCTACACCTTC. Protein sequence: CSARGAGEDYGYTF.

This clonotype came up a few times. A much bigger clone sits one base away, suggesting this may be a read error. This likely comes from a read error, as the CDR3 has no conserved phenylalanine or tryptophan at its end. The chain has TRBV5-6 and TRBJ1-5, with a weak D call TRBD1 (6 bases). The germline V gene has CDR1 SGHDT and CDR2 YYEEEE. The germline V and J ends were trimmed by 3 bases and 2 bases, with 9 bases remaining between them. This CDR3 has 14 residues. The CDR3 region is CASSSGVGNQPQHL. The CDR3 region has the DNA TGTGCCAGCAGCTCAGGGGTTGGCAATCAGCCCCAGCATCTT.

This clonotype was recorded only once. The genes are TRBV5-6 and TRBJ2-7; TRBD1 matches 9 bases. The V and J ends lost 4 bases and 4 bases, in that order; junction bases with no gene match: 9. Germline CDR1 reads SGHDT; CDR2 reads YYEEEE. The CDR3 is made up of 15 amino acids. CDR3 protein: CASSRPGQGKYEQYF. In DNA, the CDR3 is TGTGCCAGCAGCCGCCCGGGACAGGGAAAGTACGAGCAGTACTTC.

This clonotype was counted at least ten times. This chain connects TRBV6-1 to TRBJ2-3; D call uncertain. Trimming removed 8 bases at V and 1 base at J, with 13 bases between. The length of the CDR3 is 14 residues. The germline CDR1 and CDR2 sequences are MNHNS and SASEGT. The CDR3 bases are TGTGCCAGCGATTTTGTCACCGGCACAGATACGCAGTATTTT. The encoded protein is CASDFVTGTDTQYF.

The table lists this clonotype with many counts. The chain couples TRBV19 to TRBJ1-1, with 8 bases aligning to TRBD1. The germline V gene encodes CDR1 LNHDA and CDR2 SQIVND (reference sequence). The CDR3 contains 13 residues. Trimming at V came to 3 bases and at J to 10 bases, leaving 7 bases not matched to a gene. The CDR3 DNA reads TGTGCCAGTAGTATGGGACAGGACCCGACAGCTTTCTTT. Protein: CASSMGQDPTAFF.